This T cell receptor beta chain was profiled in a study of blood T cell repertoires in COVID-19. Study in general: Material from acute and convalescent COVID-19 was sourced from the United States, Italy and Spain. T cells, B-cell-depleted T cells, or PBMCs supplied cDNA or gDNA.

CDR1 is SEHNR and CDR2 is FQNEAQ in the germline V gene (reference sequence). Trimming removed 5 bases from V and 5 bases from J; junction bases left unmatched: 20. The CDR3 is made up of 18 amino acids. As processed by the authors: Amplification from reference gene primers served as the basis for estimated nucleated cell counts. Profiled with immunoSEQ multiplex PCR; TCRdb holds only in-frame clones, not every one. V, J and clone size derive from that table, while D and trimming were established from the DNA sequence. The profile covers under 250,000 clones, with approximately 83% appearing a single time and 4.4% taken by the ten largest.

The V and J genes are TRBV7-9 and TRBJ2-5, with 7 bases aligning to TRBD2. The TCR was taken from a man aged 45-65 years with active or convalescent COVID-19. The sample was peripheral blood. For the CDR3, the DNA is TGTGCCAGCAGCGGGACCGGTGTAGGGCTAGCGGATAGGGAGACCCAGTACTTC. Its translation is CASSGTGVGLADRETQYF.